The T cell receptor (beta chain) under discussion was sequenced for a study of cytomegalovirus exposure and HLA in healthy donors. Study-wide results and caveats: Several V segments, TRBV6-2 and TRBV6-3 among them, could not be told apart and were dropped. V- and J-gene trimming in TCR beta was tied to a missense DCLRE1C variant by an analysis performed later.

PCR primers comprised 60 Vbeta and 13 Jbeta primers. Sequenced by immunoSEQ multiplex PCR; TCRdb stores in-frame clones only, minus some. This sample yields about 130,000 clones, of which around 70% are seen a single time; approximately 6.3% belongs to the top ten. The V gene lost 1 base and the J gene lost 4 bases, with 14 bases spanning the gap. This CDR3 is 15 amino acids long. CDR1 is MGHRA, CDR2 YSYEKL, per germline. This clone has a handful of counts. Its antigen is as yet unknown. This TCR was recovered from a man aged 40-50 years in good health and CMV-seropositive. The source material was PBMCs. This chain joins TRBV4-1 and TRBJ2-7; D might be TRBD1 (6 bases). DNA of the CDR3: TGCGCCAGCAGCCAAGGCCAGGGGACGGCATACGAGCAGTACTTC. Protein: CASSQGQGTAYEQYF.